These 14 T cell receptor beta chains share one sample of origin, sequenced in a study of cytomegalovirus exposure and HLA in healthy donors. The PCR made use of 60 Vbeta and 13 Jbeta primers. This table comes from immunoSEQ multiplex PCR, and its TCRdb copy is limited to in-frame clones, with some not included. The sample lists 90,000 to 120,000 clones, 79% seen once, with approximately 3% in the top ten. Sequences were obtained from PBMCs. These receptors all come from a woman in her forties in good health and CMV-seronegative.

The rearrangement links TRBV27 to TRBJ2-5; TRBD1 is a possible D gene (7 bases). Gene TRBJ2-7 matches the end of the DNA better, so the J call may be wrong. This CDR3 spans 15 amino acids. Germline lookup yields CDR1 MNHEY and CDR2 SMNVEV (reference sequence). The CDR3 DNA reads as TGTGCCAGCAGTCCGTACCAGGGGGGCTCCTACGAGCAGTACTTC. Translating it yields CASSPYQGGSYEQYF.

The chain joins TRBV5-4 to TRBJ2-7, with TRBD2 identical over 11 bases. Germline values: CDR1 SGHNT, CDR2 YYREEE (reference sequence). J lost 1 base, V lost 1 base, and 4 bases had no gene match. CDR3 size: 16 residues. CDR3: CASSLMGLAASYEQYF. CDR3 bases: TGTGCCAGCAGCTTGATGGGACTAGCGGCTTCCTACGAGCAGTACTTC. Together with reference TRBV5-4 and TRBJ2-7, the CDR3 gives the full variable domain: ETGVTQSPTHLIKTRGQQVTLRCSSQSGHNTVSWYQQALGQGPQFIFQYYREEENGRGNFPPRFSGLQFPNYSSELNVNALELDDSALYLCASSLMGLAASYEQYFGPGTRLTVT.

The genes are TRBV7-8 and TRBJ1-5; D is possibly TRBD1 (5 bases). In germline, CDR1 is SGHVS, CDR2 FQNEAQ. The CDR3 covers 17 residues. V was pared by 3 bases and J by 0 bases, with 15 bases between. CDR3 sequence (DNA): TGTGCCAGCAGCTTTAGAATTCGGGGGGATAGCAATCAGCCCCAGCATTTT. Its translation is CASSFRIRGDSNQPQHF.

In its sample, this clone was seen a few times. This chain uses TRBV4-1 with TRBJ2-7; 7 positions match TRBD1. This CDR3 comprises 16 residues. Per the germline V gene, CDR1 is MGHRA and CDR2 is YSYEKL. V lost 3 bases, J lost 0 bases, and 8 bases stayed unmatched. The chain's CDR3 is CASSQEEGAPSYEQYF. Here the CDR3 DNA reads TGCGCCAGCAGCCAGGAAGAGGGGGCTCCCTCCTACGAGCAGTACTTC.

The chain joins TRBV7-2 to TRBJ2-5; 9 nucleotides match TRBD2. The CDR3 runs to 15 residues. V lost 5 bases, J lost 2 bases, and 6 bases stayed unmatched. The germline gives CDR1 SGHTA, CDR2 FQGNSA. CDR3 in DNA: TGTGCCAGCAGCCTGGCCAGCGGGAGGCAAGAGACCCAGTACTTC. This sequence encodes CASSLASGRQETQYF. The whole variable domain, remainder taken from reference TRBV7-2 and TRBJ2-5, is GAGVSQSPSNKVTEKGKDVELRCDPISGHTALYWYRQSLGQGLEFLIYFQGNSAPDKSGLPSDRFSAERTGGSVSTLTIQRTQQEDSAVYLCASSLASGRQETQYFGPGTRLLVL.

The chain joins TRBV19 to TRBJ2-4, with TRBD2 as a possible D gene (5 bases). Germline assignment: CDR1 LNHDA and CDR2 SQIVND (reference sequence). The CDR3 totals 14 residues. V gave up 4 bases and J gave up 5 bases, with 12 bases separating them. CDR3 protein: CASSRPRGENIQYF. CDR3 in DNA: TGTGCCAGTAGTAGACCTCGGGGAGAAAACATTCAGTACTTC.

V and J are TRBV2 and TRBJ1-4; D may be TRBD1 (6 bases). CDR1 is SNHLY and CDR2 is FYNNEI in the germline V gene. The CDR3 has 14 residues. V lost 1 base and J 8 bases, leaving 11 bases between the germline ends. The CDR3 nucleotides read TGTGCCAGCAGTGAAGAAGGGGGAAGAGAAAAACTGTTTTTT. It yields the protein CASSEEGGREKLFF.

The chain is built from TRBV19 and TRBJ2-5; 9 bases map to TRBD2. The CDR3 totals 16 residues. In germline, CDR1 is LNHDA, CDR2 SQIVND (reference sequence). With 4 bases clipped from V and 6 bases from J, the junction kept 12 bases outside the gene matches. The CDR3 sequence: CASSRTGTSFPQTQYF. CDR3 sequence (DNA): TGTGCCAGTAGTAGAACCGGGACTAGCTTTCCGCAGACCCAGTACTTC. The full variable domain, with the rest looked up from reference TRBV19 and TRBJ2-5, is DGGITQSPKYLFRKEGQNVTLSCEQNLNHDAMYWYRQDPGQGLRLIYYSQIVNDFQKGDIAEGYSVSREKKESFPLTVTSAQKNPTAFYLCASSRTGTSFPQTQYFGPGTRLLVL.

The rearrangement links TRBV10-3 to TRBJ1-2; 7 bases agree with TRBD1. CDR1 is ENHRY and CDR2 is SYGVKD in the germline V gene. J lost 2 bases, V lost 6 bases, and 9 bases had no gene match. This CDR3 comprises 15 residues. The CDR3 DNA reads as TGTGCCATCAGAGAGGGGCCGACAGGGAACTATGGCTACACCTTC. It is translated as CAIREGPTGNYGYTF.

In nucleotides, the CDR3 is TGTGCCAGCAGCCACCGGGGAGAAGAGACCCAGTACTTC. It translates to CASSHRGEETQYF. The rearrangement uses TRBV2 and TRBJ2-5; TRBD2 is a possible D gene (5 bases). Germline V gene sequence: CDR1 SNHLY, CDR2 FYNNEI. This CDR3 has 13 residues. V gave up 6 bases and J gave up 3 bases, with 11 bases separating them.

The sample holds a few counts of this clone. The V call is TRBV19, the J call TRBJ2-3; 7 bases are shared with TRBD2. Germline-derived CDR1 and CDR2 are LNHDA and SQIVND (reference sequence). The CDR3 has 15 amino acids. V trimming: 5 bases; J trimming: 3 bases; junction bases outside the gene matches: 8. CDR3 loop: CASSSRRERTDTQYF. The CDR3, as DNA: TGTGCCAGTAGTTCGCGGCGGGAGAGGACAGATACGCAGTATTTT.

This clone was detected once. This chain uses TRBV10-3 with TRBJ2-7; D may be TRBD2 (6 bases). Deletions cut 0 bases from V and 4 bases from J, with 10 bases between. This CDR3 is built from 14 residues. Germline V lookup: CDR1 ENHRY, CDR2 SYGVKD. CDR3 residues: CAISESGTLYEQYF. CDR3 nucleotides: TGTGCCATCAGTGAGTCCGGGACTCTATACGAGCAGTACTTC.

This chain connects TRBV11-3 to TRBJ2-2; D gene uncertain. CDR1 is SGHNT and CDR2 is YENEEA in the germline V gene. The length of the CDR3 is 12 residues. Trimming removed 1 base at V and 6 bases at J, with 3 bases between. DNA for the CDR3: TGTGCCAGCAGCTTAGTAGCCGGGGAGCTGTTTTTT. Its protein is CASSLVAGELFF. Based on the CDR3 plus reference TRBV11-3 and TRBJ2-2, the full variable domain is EAGVVQSPRYKIIEKKQPVAFWCNPISGHNTLYWYLQNLGQGPELLIRYENEEAVDDSQLPKDRFSAERLKGVDSTLKIQPAELGDSAVYLCASSLVAGELFFGEGSRLTVL.

V and J are TRBV5-5 and TRBJ1-2; D is undetermined. V lost 2 bases to trimming and J lost 0 bases, with 5 bases between them. CDR3 length: 13 amino acids. Germline CDR1 is SGHKS and CDR2 is YYEKEE (reference sequence). CDR3 region: CASSFTPNYGYTF. Written as DNA, the CDR3 is TGTGCCAGCAGCTTCACACCTAACTATGGCTACACCTTC.